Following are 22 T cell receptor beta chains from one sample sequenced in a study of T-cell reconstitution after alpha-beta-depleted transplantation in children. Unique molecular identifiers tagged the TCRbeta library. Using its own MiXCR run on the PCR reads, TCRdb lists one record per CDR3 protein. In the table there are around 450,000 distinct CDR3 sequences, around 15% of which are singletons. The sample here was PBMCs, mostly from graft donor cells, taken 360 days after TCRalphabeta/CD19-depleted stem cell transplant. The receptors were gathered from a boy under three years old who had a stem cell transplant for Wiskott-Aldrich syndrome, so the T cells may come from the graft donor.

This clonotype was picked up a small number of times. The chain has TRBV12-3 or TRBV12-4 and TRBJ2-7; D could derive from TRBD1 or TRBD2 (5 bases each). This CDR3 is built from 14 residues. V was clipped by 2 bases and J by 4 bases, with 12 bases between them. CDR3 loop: CASSLKGRLYEQYF. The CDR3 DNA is TGTGCCAGCAGTTTAAAGGGACGCTTATACGAGCAGTACTTC.

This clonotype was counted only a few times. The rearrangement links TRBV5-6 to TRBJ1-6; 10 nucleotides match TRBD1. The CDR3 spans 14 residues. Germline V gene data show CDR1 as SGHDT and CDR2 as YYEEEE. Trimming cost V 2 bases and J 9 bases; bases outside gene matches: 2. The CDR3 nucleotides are TGTGCCAGCAGCTTACGGACAGGGGGTTCACCCCTCCACTTT. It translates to CASSLRTGGSPLHF.

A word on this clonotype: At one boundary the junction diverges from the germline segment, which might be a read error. CDR3 nucleotide sequence: TGTACCAGCAGTTTAAGAGCGGGAGGCCACGCAGGCACAGATACGCAGTATTTT. Its protein product is CTSSLRAGGHAGTDTQYF. The rearrangement links TRBV12-3 or TRBV12-4 to TRBJ2-3; TRBD2 agrees at 9 bases. There are 18 residues in the CDR3.

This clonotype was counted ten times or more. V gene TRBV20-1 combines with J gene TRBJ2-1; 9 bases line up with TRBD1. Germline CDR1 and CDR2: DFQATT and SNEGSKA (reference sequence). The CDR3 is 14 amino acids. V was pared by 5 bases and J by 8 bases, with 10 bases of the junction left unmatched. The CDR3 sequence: CSALGTGRRDEQFF. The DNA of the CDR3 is TGCAGTGCTTTAGGGACAGGGCGAAGGGATGAGCAGTTCTTC.

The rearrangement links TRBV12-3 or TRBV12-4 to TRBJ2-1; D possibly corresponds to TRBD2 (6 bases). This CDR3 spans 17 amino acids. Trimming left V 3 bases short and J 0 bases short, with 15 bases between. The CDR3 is CASSLSRRESSYNEQFF. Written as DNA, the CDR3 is TGTGCCAGCAGTTTGAGTCGGCGGGAAAGCTCCTACAATGAGCAGTTCTTC.

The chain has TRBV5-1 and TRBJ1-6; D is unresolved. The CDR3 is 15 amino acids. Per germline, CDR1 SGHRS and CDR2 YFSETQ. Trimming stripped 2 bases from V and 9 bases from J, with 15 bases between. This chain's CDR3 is CASSFIVGRSSPLHF. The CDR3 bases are TGCGCCAGCAGCTTTATTGTCGGGAGGAGTTCACCCCTCCACTTT.

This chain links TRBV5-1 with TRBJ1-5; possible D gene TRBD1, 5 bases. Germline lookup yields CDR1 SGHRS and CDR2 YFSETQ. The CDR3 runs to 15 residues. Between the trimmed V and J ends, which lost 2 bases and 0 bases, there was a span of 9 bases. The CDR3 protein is CASSLTGYSNQPQHF. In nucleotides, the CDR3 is TGCGCCAGCAGCTTAACAGGATATAGCAATCAGCCCCAGCATTTT.

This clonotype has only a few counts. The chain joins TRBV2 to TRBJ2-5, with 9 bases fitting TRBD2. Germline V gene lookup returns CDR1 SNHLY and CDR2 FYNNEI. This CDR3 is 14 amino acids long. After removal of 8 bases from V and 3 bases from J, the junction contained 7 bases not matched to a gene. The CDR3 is CASLGRLAEETQYF. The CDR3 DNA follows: TGTGCCAGCCTCGGTCGACTAGCGGAAGAGACCCAGTACTTC.

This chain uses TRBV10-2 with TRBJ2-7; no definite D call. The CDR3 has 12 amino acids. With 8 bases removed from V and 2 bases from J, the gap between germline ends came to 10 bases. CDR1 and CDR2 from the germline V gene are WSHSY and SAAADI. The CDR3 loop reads CASRSLTYEQYF. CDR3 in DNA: TGCGCCAGCCGATCTCTTACCTACGAGCAGTACTTC.

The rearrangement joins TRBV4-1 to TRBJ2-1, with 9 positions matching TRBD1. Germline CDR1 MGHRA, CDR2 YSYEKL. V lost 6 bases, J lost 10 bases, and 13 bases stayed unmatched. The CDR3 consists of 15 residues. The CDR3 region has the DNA TGCGCCAGCAGACCCGGGACAGGGTCGGGAGGCGAGCAGTTCTTC. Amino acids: CASRPGTGSGGEQFF.

CDR3 protein: CASSSCAGGPGELFF. CDR3 DNA: TGTGCCAGCAGCAGTTGTGCGGGAGGGCCGGGGGAGCTGTTTTTT. The chain employs TRBV21-1 and TRBJ2-2; the table assigns TRBD2, which was not confirmed against the DNA. TRBV21-1 is a listed pseudogene. This CDR3 comprises 15 residues.

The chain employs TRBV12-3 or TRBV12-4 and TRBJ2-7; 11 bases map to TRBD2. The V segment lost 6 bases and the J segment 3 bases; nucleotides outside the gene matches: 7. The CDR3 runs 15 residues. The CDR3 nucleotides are TGTGCCAGCAGACTGACCGGGACTAGCGGCTACGAGCAGTACTTC. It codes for CASRLTGTSGYEQYF.

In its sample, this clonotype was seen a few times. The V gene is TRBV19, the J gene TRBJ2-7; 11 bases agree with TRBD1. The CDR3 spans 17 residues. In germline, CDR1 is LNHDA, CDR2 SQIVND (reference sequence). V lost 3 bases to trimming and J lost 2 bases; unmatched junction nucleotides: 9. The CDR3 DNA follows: TGTGCCAGTAGTATCGGAGGGACAGGGGGTATCGCCTACGAGCAGTACTTC. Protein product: CASSIGGTGGIAYEQYF.

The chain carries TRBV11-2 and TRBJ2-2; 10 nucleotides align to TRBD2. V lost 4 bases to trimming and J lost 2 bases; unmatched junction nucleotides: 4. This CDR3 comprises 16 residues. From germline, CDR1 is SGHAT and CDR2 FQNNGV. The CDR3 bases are TGTGCCAGCAGCTACGTAGCGGGGGGTAACACCGGGGAGCTGTTTTTT. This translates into CASSYVAGGNTGELFF.

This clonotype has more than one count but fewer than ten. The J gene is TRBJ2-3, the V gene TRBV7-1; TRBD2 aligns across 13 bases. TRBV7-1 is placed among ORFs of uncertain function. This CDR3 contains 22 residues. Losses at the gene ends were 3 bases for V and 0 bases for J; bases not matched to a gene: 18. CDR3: CASSSPWGTSGTFLISTDTQYF. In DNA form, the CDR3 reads TGTGCCAGCAGCTCCCCCTGGGGGACTAGCGGGACGTTCTTAATTAGCACAGATACGCAGTATTTT.

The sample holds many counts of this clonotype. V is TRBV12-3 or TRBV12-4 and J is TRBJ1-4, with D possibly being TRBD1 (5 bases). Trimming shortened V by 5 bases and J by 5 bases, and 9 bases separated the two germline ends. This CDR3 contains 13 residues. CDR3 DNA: TGTGCCAGCAGTCCCTGGGGGAATGAAAAACTGTTTTTT. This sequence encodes CASSPWGNEKLFF.

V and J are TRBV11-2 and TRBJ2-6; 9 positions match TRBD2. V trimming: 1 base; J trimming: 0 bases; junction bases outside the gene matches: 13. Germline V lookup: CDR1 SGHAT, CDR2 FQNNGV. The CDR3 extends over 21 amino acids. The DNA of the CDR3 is TGTGCCAGCAGCTTAGGCCCCTTTAGCGGGAGTCCCCTCTCTGGGGCCAACGTCCTGACTTTC. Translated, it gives CASSLGPFSGSPLSGANVLTF.

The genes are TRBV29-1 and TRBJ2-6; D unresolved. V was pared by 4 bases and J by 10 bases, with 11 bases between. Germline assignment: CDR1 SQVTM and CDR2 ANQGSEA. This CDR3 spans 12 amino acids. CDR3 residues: CSVAAGPNVLTF. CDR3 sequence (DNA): TGCAGCGTTGCTGCAGGCCCTAACGTCCTGACTTTC.

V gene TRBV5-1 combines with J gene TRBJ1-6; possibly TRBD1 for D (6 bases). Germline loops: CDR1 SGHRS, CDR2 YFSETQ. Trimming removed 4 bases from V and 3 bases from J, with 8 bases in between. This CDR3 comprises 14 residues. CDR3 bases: TGCGCCAGCAGCAGGGGGAACTATAATTCACCCCTCCACTTT. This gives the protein CASSRGNYNSPLHF.

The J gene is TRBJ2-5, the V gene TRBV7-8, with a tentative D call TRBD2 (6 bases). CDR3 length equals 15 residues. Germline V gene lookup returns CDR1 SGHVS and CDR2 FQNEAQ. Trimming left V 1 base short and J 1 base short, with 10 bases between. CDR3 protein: CASSLVRECQETQYF. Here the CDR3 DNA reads TGTGCCAGCAGCTTAGTCCGGGAGTGCCAAGAGACCCAGTACTTC. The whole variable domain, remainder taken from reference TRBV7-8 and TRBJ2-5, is GAGVSQSPRYKVAKRGQDVALRCDPISGHVSLFWYQQALGQGPEFLTYFQNEAQLDKSGLPSDRFFAERPEGSVSTLKIQRTQQEDSAVYLCASSLVRECQETQYFGPGTRLLVL.

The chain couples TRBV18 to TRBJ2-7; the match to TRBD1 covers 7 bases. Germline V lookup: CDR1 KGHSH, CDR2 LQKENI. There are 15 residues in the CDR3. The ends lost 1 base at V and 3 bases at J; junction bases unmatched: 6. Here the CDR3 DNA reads TGTGCCAGCTCACCACTCCGGGACAGTTACTACGAGCAGTACTTC. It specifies CASSPLRDSYYEQYF.

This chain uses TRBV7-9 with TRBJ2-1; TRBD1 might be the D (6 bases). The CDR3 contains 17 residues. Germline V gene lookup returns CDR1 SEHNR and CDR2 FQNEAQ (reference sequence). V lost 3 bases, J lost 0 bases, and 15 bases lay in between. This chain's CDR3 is CASSLKLGGYSYNEQFF. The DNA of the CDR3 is TGTGCCAGCAGCTTGAAGTTAGGGGGATACTCCTACAATGAGCAGTTCTTC.